One sample yielded the 32 T cell receptor beta chains listed below, sequenced in a study of cytomegalovirus exposure and HLA in healthy donors. It was with 60 Vbeta and 13 Jbeta primers that the PCR ran. The protocol was immunoSEQ multiplex PCR, while the TCRdb copy is restricted to in-frame clones and leaves out a portion. The profile covers under 200,000 clones, with about 77% appearing a single time and over 2% taken by the ten largest. The sample consisted of PBMCs. Every receptor here comes from a woman aged 40 to 50 in good health and CMV-seropositive.

V is TRBV5-1 and J is TRBJ2-7, with 8 bases matching TRBD1. Germline V CDR1 and CDR2: SGHRS, YFSETQ. The length of the CDR3 is 15 residues. The V gene end was trimmed by 4 bases and the J gene end by 4 bases; junction bases not matched to a gene: 10. DNA of the CDR3: TGCGCCAGCAGCCGAGAGGGGGACAGGTCGTACGAGCAGTACTTC. It translates to CASSREGDRSYEQYF.

The CDR3 loop is CASSFQGSTEAFF. The CDR3 DNA reads TGTGCCAGCAGCTTTCAGGGTAGCACTGAAGCTTTCTTT. V is TRBV11-2 and J is TRBJ1-1; perhaps TRBD1 as D (5 bases). V lost 3 bases and J lost 4, with 9 bases in between. Germline CDR1 is SGHAT and CDR2 is FQNNGV. The CDR3 extends over 13 amino acids.

This clone was observed a single time. The CDR3 DNA is TGCGCCAGCAGCCAATCATCCGGGACAGCCTACGAGCAGTACTTC. Translating gives CASSQSSGTAYEQYF. This chain uses TRBV4-1 with TRBJ2-7; 7 bases map to TRBD1. The CDR3 runs to 15 residues. Trimming removed 2 bases from V and 2 bases from J; junction bases left unmatched: 6. Germline CDR1 and CDR2: MGHRA and YSYEKL.

The chain is built from TRBV7-2 and TRBJ1-3; the D gene is possibly TRBD1 (6 bases). Trimming stripped 2 bases from V and 3 bases from J, with 14 bases between. Germline V gene data show CDR1 as SGHTA and CDR2 as FQGNSA. The CDR3 is 16 residues long. CDR3 nucleotides: TGTGCCAGCAGCTTATTTAGGGGGACACTTGGAAACACCATATATTTT. Its translation: CASSLFRGTLGNTIYF.

This chain uses TRBV9 with TRBJ2-1; 8 nucleotides agree with TRBD2. From germline, CDR1 is SGDLS and CDR2 YYNGEE. V trimming: 0 bases; J trimming: 9 bases; junction bases outside the gene matches: 20. The CDR3 sequence is 19 residues long. The CDR3 is CASSVARGGPSGGGSEQFF. In DNA form, the CDR3 reads TGTGCCAGCAGCGTAGCCCGAGGCGGCCCGAGCGGGGGCGGGAGTGAGCAGTTCTTC.

On this clone itself: One end of the junction is discordant with germline, which a read error may explain. This chain connects TRBV6-1 to TRBJ1-2; 8 bases fit TRBD1. Germline V gives CDR1 MNHNS, CDR2 SASEGT. The CDR3 loop spans 15 amino acids. The CDR3 loop is CARSASSTGAYGYTF. The DNA for the CDR3 is TGTGCCCGCAGTGCTTCCTCGACAGGGGCCTATGGCTACACCTTC.

This clone was seen more than once but under ten times. The chain joins TRBV7-7 to TRBJ2-2, with D maybe TRBD1 (6 bases). From germline, CDR1 is SSHAT and CDR2 FNYEAQ (reference sequence). The CDR3 is 14 amino acids. V was clipped by 5 bases and J by 8 bases, with 15 bases between them. The CDR3 bases are TGTGCCAGCAGCCCGACGGGTACAGGGGGGGAGCTGTTTTTT. Translating gives CASSPTGTGGELFF.

The chain has TRBV29-1 and TRBJ1-2; 10 bases are shared with TRBD1. The ends lost 6 bases at V and 8 bases at J; junction bases unmatched: 9. The germline CDR1 and CDR2 sequences are SQVTM and ANQGSEA. The CDR3 consists of 13 residues. CDR3 in DNA: TGCAGCGTGGGGACAGGGGAGAGTGGAGGCTACACCTTC. Encoded protein: CSVGTGESGGYTF.

This chain uses TRBV4-3 with TRBJ2-3; 10 nucleotides align to TRBD2. The CDR3 consists of 14 residues. After removal of 4 bases from V and 6 bases from J, the junction contained 4 bases not matched to a gene. Germline loops: CDR1 LGHNA, CDR2 YSLEER. The CDR3 reads CASSLAGGSDTQYF. CDR3 nucleotide sequence: TGCGCCAGCAGCCTAGCGGGGGGCTCGGATACGCAGTATTTT.

The chain links TRBV5-4 to TRBJ1-3; D is unclear. The CDR3 sequence is 13 residues long. The V end was cut by 1 base, the J end by 0 bases, with 2 bases between. From germline, CDR1 is SGHNT and CDR2 YYREEE (reference sequence). CDR3 in DNA: TGTGCCAGCAGCTTGTACTCTGGAAACACCATATATTTT. It is translated as CASSLYSGNTIYF.

This chain joins TRBV5-6 and TRBJ2-5; 7 bases agree with TRBD1. The CDR3 has 15 amino acids. Germline CDR1 reads SGHDT; CDR2 reads YYEEEE. V lost 0 bases to trimming and J lost 4 bases; unmatched junction nucleotides: 6. CDR3 coding DNA: TGTGCCAGCAGCTTGGCTATATCAGGGGGAGAGACCCAGTACTTC. Translated, it gives CASSLAISGGETQYF.

V gene TRBV7-9 combines with J gene TRBJ1-1; D not certain. V lost 7 bases to trimming and J lost 3 bases, with 18 bases between them. CDR1 is SEHNR and CDR2 is FQNEAQ in the germline V gene (reference sequence). The CDR3 totals 15 residues. As DNA, the CDR3 is TGTGCCAGCAAAAAAAAGGGAGGATGGGACACTGAAGCTTTCTTT. Protein product: CASKKKGGWDTEAFF.

There are a few counts of this clone. The genes are TRBV28 and TRBJ1-3, with TRBD1 matching 7 bases. After removal of 8 bases from V and 2 bases from J, the junction contained 0 bases not matched to a gene. The CDR3 runs to 12 residues. The V gene's germline CDR1 is MDHEN and CDR2 SYDVKM. The CDR3 nucleotides are TGTGCCAGCGGGACAGCTGGAAACACCATATATTTT. This sequence encodes CASGTAGNTIYF.

The J gene is TRBJ2-1, the V gene TRBV11-2; TRBD2 agrees at 14 bases. The CDR3 sequence is 17 residues long. The junction had 9 bases not matched to a gene; V was cut back by 1 base and J by 10 bases. Per germline, CDR1 SGHAT and CDR2 FQNNGV. The CDR3 bases are TGTGCCAGCAGCTTAGTACCGACTAGCGGGGGGGGAGGGGAGCAGTTCTTC. This encodes CASSLVPTSGGGGEQFF.

V gene TRBV28 combines with J gene TRBJ1-4, with D tentatively TRBD1 (6 bases). The CDR3 extends over 16 amino acids. V lost 8 bases and J lost 5, with 21 bases in between. The germline gives CDR1 MDHEN, CDR2 SYDVKM. The CDR3 DNA reads as TGTGCCAGCTCCATCGGGGGGGCAGGGTCGAATGAAAAACTGTTTTTT. It translates to CASSIGGAGSNEKLFF. Full variable domain (remainder filled in from reference TRBV28 and TRBJ1-4): DVKVTQSSRYLVKRTGEKVFLECVQDMDHENMFWYRQDPGLGLRLIYFSYDVKMKEKGDIPEGYSVSREKKERFSLILESASTNQTSMYLCASSIGGAGSNEKLFFGSGTQLSVL.

The chain employs TRBV30 and TRBJ1-2; 10 nucleotides match TRBD1. Germline V gives CDR1 GTSNPN, CDR2 SVGIG (reference sequence). Trimming cost V 4 bases and J 2 bases; bases outside gene matches: 4. This CDR3 has 14 amino acids. CDR3 DNA: TGTGCCTGGAATATGGACAGGGGGAACTATGGCTACACCTTC. This translates into CAWNMDRGNYGYTF.

This chain connects TRBV4-1 to TRBJ1-6; no definite D call. The germline V gene encodes CDR1 MGHRA and CDR2 YSYEKL. V dropped 6 bases and J dropped 10 bases, with 19 bases sitting between them. This CDR3 spans 15 amino acids. The CDR3 nucleotides are TGCGCCAGCAGGGCAGAGATAGGAGTACCCTCACCCCTCCACTTT. Protein: CASRAEIGVPSPLHF.

V usage is TRBV28 and J usage is TRBJ2-5, with D tentatively TRBD2 (7 bases). Germline CDR1 and CDR2: MDHEN and SYDVKM. V was shortened by 5 bases and J by 5 bases, with 18 bases between the two germline ends. CDR3 length: 15 amino acids. CDR3 coding DNA: TGTGCCAGCAGTGGGGGCGGGGGAAGTGTGGAGACCCAGTACTTC. It is translated as CASSGGGGSVETQYF.

CDR3 residues: CASRARDRGGTEAFF. CDR3 in DNA: TGTGCCAGCAGGGCACGGGACAGGGGGGGGACTGAAGCTTTCTTT. The V call is TRBV5-6, the J call TRBJ1-1, with TRBD1 identical over 11 bases. Trimming cost V 5 bases and J 5 bases; bases outside gene matches: 8. The germline gives CDR1 SGHDT, CDR2 YYEEEE. The CDR3 totals 15 residues. The full variable domain, with the rest looked up from reference TRBV5-6 and TRBJ1-1, is DAGVTQSPTHLIKTRGQQVTLRCSPKSGHDTVSWYQQALGQGPQFIFQYYEEEERQRGNFPDRFSGHQFPNYSSELNVNALLLGDSALYLCASRARDRGGTEAFFGQGTRLTVV.

This chain joins TRBV28 and TRBJ1-2; D remains ambiguous. In germline, CDR1 is MDHEN, CDR2 SYDVKM. Trimming pared 2 bases from V and 1 base from J, leaving 11 bases between. CDR3 length: 15 amino acids. CDR3: CASSLRGLINYGYTF. In nucleotides, the CDR3 is TGTGCCAGCAGTTTACGTGGACTTATTAACTATGGCTACACCTTC.

This clone has a handful of counts. This rearrangement joins TRBV5-5 to TRBJ1-4; 10 bases fit TRBD1. Trimming took 0 bases from V and 7 from J; bases not matched to a gene: 6. The CDR3 length is 16 residues. Germline CDR1 is SGHKS and CDR2 is YYEKEE (reference sequence). The CDR3 nucleotides read TGTGCCAGCAGCTTGGGTCTGACAGGGGGCCGTGAAAAACTGTTTTTT. Its translation: CASSLGLTGGREKLFF.

The rearrangement uses TRBV29-1 and TRBJ2-4; TRBD2 might be the D (5 bases). The germline V and J ends were trimmed by 4 bases and 3 bases, with 13 bases remaining between them. The CDR3 has 14 amino acids. From germline, CDR1 is SQVTM and CDR2 ANQGSEA. The chain's CDR3 is CSVAQTTDKNIQYF. The DNA of the CDR3 is TGCAGCGTTGCACAGACTACCGACAAAAACATTCAGTACTTC.

The CDR3 region has the DNA TGTGCCAGTACCCGGGGGACAGGGAGTGAAAAACTGTTTTTT. It yields the protein CASTRGTGSEKLFF. The chain has TRBV19 and TRBJ1-4; 9 bases match TRBD1. The V segment lost 7 bases and the J segment 7 bases; nucleotides outside the gene matches: 7. Germline V gene sequence: CDR1 LNHDA, CDR2 SQIVND (reference sequence). CDR3 size: 14 residues.

DNA for the CDR3: TGTGCCATCAAGGCAGGCTTTTTTGGCTACACCTTC. Encoded protein: CAIKAGFFGYTF. This rearrangement joins TRBV7-9 to TRBJ1-2; D gene ambiguous. V was trimmed by 10 bases and J by 7 bases, leaving 16 bases between them. The CDR3 extends over 12 amino acids. Germline V gene data show CDR1 as SEHNR and CDR2 as FQNEAQ (reference sequence).

V gene TRBV2 combines with J gene TRBJ2-2, with 10 bases that match TRBD1. The CDR3 has 15 amino acids. Germline values: CDR1 SNHLY, CDR2 FYNNEI. V dropped 6 bases and J dropped 1; count of bases not matched to a gene: 2. CDR3 DNA sequence: TGTGCCAGCAGCCGGGACAGGGGGAACACCGGGGAGCTGTTTTTT. It encodes CASSRDRGNTGELFF.

This clone showed up many times. This chain connects TRBV13 to TRBJ1-1; 8 nucleotides agree with TRBD1. Germline V gene data show CDR1 as PRHDT and CDR2 as FYEKMQ (reference sequence). CDR3 size: 15 residues. V was clipped by 5 bases and J by 1 base; unmatched bases: 6. CDR3 DNA: TGTGCCAGCAGCGCCGACAGGGGATGGAACACTGAAGCTTTCTTT. Translating it yields CASSADRGWNTEAFF.

With respect to this clone: The same CDR3 also results from other DNA sequences found in this sample. This chain uses TRBV5-1 with TRBJ1-2; TRBD1 is a possible D gene (6 bases). The germline CDR1 and CDR2 sequences are SGHRS and YFSETQ. The CDR3 is 14 amino acids. V lost 1 base and J lost 2, with 9 bases in between. CDR3 in amino acids: CASSLYQGNYGYTF. The CDR3 DNA follows: TGCGCCAGCAGCTTGTACCAGGGGAACTATGGCTACACCTTC.

This chain links TRBV5-4 with TRBJ2-7, with D possibly being TRBD2 (6 bases). Germline-derived CDR1 and CDR2 are SGHNT and YYREEE (reference sequence). Trimming cost V 4 bases and J 3 bases, with 20 bases left between them. The CDR3 is 16 residues long. The CDR3 sequence is CASSGGLNEGLYEQYF. The CDR3 DNA reads TGTGCCAGCAGCGGTGGGCTAAACGAGGGACTCTACGAGCAGTACTTC.

The gene calls are TRBV7-9 and TRBJ2-3, with 8 bases matching TRBD2. Germline V lookup: CDR1 SEHNR, CDR2 FQNEAQ (reference sequence). V lost 4 bases, J lost 6 bases, and 9 bases stayed unmatched. This CDR3 contains 15 residues. The CDR3 sequence: CASSWSGGNGDTQYF. CDR3 sequence (DNA): TGTGCCAGCAGCTGGAGCGGGGGAAACGGGGATACGCAGTATTTT. The complete variable domain, with remaining parts taken from reference TRBV7-9 and TRBJ2-3, reads DTGVSQNPRHKITKRGQNVTFRCDPISEHNRLYWYRQTLGQGPEFLTYFQNEAQLEKSRLLSDRFSAERPKGSFSTLEIQRTEQGDSAMYLCASSWSGGNGDTQYFGPGTRLTVL.

On this clone itself: One junction end disagrees with the germline gene, perhaps due to a read error. J is TRBJ2-3 and V is TRBV6-5, with 7 nucleotides matching TRBD1. The length of the CDR3 is 15 residues. The V gene's germline CDR1 is MNHEY and CDR2 SVGAGI. The CDR3 spells CASTYNRGYTDTQYF. CDR3 bases: TGTGCCAGCACTTACAACAGGGGCTACACAGATACGCAGTATTTT.

This clone was seen once. The gene calls are TRBV7-9 and TRBJ2-7, with 7 bases fitting TRBD1. Germline CDR1 reads SEHNR; CDR2 reads FQNEAQ (reference sequence). J gave up 5 bases and V 5 bases, and 9 bases lay outside the gene matches. The CDR3 consists of 14 residues. CDR3 sequence reads: CASSSAGTVHEQYF. The CDR3 DNA reads as TGTGCCAGCAGCAGCGCCGGGACAGTTCACGAGCAGTACTTC. The variable domain in full, completed from reference TRBV7-9 and TRBJ2-7, reads DTGVSQNPRHKITKRGQNVTFRCDPISEHNRLYWYRQTLGQGPEFLTYFQNEAQLEKSRLLSDRFSAERPKGSFSTLEIQRTEQGDSAMYLCASSSAGTVHEQYFGPGTRLTVT.

The chain carries TRBV28 and TRBJ2-3; D is perhaps TRBD1 (6 bases). CDR1 MDHEN and CDR2 SYDVKM come from the germline V gene. V lost 3 bases and J lost 3, with 19 bases in between. This CDR3 has 17 amino acids. As DNA, the CDR3 is TGTGCCAGCAGTTTCGGGCCTAGGACAGCGAGGACAGATACGCAGTATTTT. It translates to CASSFGPRTARTDTQYF. Complete variable domain (other parts from reference TRBV28 and TRBJ2-3): DVKVTQSSRYLVKRTGEKVFLECVQDMDHENMFWYRQDPGLGLRLIYFSYDVKMKEKGDIPEGYSVSREKKERFSLILESASTNQTSMYLCASSFGPRTARTDTQYFGPGTRLTVL.